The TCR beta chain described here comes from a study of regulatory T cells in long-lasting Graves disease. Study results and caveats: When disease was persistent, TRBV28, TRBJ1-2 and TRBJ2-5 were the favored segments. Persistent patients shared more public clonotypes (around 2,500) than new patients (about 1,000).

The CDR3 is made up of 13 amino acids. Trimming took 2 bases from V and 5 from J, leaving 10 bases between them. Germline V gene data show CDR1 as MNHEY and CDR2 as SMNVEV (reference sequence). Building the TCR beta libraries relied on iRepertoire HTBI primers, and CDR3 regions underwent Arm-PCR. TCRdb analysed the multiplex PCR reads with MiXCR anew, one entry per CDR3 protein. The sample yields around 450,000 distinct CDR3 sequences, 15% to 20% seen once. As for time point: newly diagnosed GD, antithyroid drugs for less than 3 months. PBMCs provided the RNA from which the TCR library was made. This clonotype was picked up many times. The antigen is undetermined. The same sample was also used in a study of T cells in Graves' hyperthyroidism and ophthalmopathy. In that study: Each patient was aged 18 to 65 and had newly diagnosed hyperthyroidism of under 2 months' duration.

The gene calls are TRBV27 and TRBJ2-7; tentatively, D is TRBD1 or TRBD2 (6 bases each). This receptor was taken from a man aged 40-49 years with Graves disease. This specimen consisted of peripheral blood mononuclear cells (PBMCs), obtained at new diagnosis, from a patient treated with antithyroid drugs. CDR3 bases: TGTGCCAGCAGTTTACGGGGGCTCAACGAGCAGTACTTC. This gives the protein CASSLRGLNEQYF.